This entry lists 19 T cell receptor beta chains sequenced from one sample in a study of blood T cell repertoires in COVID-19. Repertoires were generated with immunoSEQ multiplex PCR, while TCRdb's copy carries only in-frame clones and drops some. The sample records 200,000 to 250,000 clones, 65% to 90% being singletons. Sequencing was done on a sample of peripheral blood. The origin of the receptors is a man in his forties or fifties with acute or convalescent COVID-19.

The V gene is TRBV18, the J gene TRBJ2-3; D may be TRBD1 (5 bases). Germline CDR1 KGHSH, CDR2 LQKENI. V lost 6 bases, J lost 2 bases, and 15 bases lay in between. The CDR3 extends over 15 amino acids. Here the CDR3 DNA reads TGTGCCAGCTCCGTCGCCCGCAGGGCCACAGATACGCAGTATTTT. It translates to CASSVARRATDTQYF.

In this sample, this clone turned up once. The CDR3 coding sequence is TGTGCCAGCAGCCCAGGGGTTAACTATGGCTACACCTTC. Amino acids: CASSPGVNYGYTF. The chain uses TRBV7-2 and TRBJ1-2; the D gene is possibly TRBD1 (6 bases). This CDR3 is 13 amino acids long. Germline values: CDR1 SGHTA, CDR2 FQGNSA. V was trimmed by 5 bases and J by 1 base, leaving 8 bases between them.

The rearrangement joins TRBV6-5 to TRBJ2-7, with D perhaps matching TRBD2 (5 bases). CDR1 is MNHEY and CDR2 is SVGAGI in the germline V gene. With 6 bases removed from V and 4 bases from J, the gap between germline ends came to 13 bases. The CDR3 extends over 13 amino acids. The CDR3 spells CASRGWETYEQYF. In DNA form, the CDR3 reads TGTGCCAGCAGGGGGTGGGAGACGTACGAGCAGTACTTC.

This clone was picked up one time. CDR3 loop: CSAGHWEKLFF. In DNA form, the CDR3 reads TGCAGCGCGGGACATTGGGAAAAACTGTTTTTT. The V call is TRBV29-1, the J call TRBJ1-4; possible D gene TRBD1, 6 bases. V was pared by 7 bases and J by 8 bases, with 11 bases between. Germline CDR1 SQVTM, CDR2 ANQGSEA. The CDR3 length is 11 residues.

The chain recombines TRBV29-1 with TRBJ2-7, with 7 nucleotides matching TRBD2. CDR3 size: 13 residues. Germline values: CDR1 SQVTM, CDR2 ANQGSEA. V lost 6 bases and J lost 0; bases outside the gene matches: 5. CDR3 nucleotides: TGCAGCGTCCAACTAGCGACCTCCTACGAGCAGTACTTC. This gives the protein CSVQLATSYEQYF.

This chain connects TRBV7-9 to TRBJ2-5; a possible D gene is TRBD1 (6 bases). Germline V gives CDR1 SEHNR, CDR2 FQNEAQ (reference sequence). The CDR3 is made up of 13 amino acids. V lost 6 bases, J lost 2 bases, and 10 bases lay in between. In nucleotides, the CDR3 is TGTGCCAGCAGTTGGACAGCGCAAGAGACCCAGTACTTC. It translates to CASSWTAQETQYF.

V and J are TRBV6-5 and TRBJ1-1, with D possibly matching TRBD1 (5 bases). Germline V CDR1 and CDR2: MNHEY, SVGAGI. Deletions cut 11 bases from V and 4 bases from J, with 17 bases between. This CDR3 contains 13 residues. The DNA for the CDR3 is TGTGCCGGCATGGGGACCGGGGGCACTGAAGCTTTCTTT. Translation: CAGMGTGGTEAFF.

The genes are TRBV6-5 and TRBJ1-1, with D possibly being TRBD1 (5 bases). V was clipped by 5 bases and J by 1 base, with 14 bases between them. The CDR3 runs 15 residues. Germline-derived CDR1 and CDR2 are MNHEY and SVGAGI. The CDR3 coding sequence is TGTGCCAGCAGTCCCCGGGGGGACCAGAACACTGAAGCTTTCTTT. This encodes CASSPRGDQNTEAFF.

As DNA, the CDR3 is TGCGCCAGCAGCCAAGACCCTAGCGGGTACTCCTACGAGCAGTACTTC. Translated: CASSQDPSGYSYEQYF. The chain combines TRBV4-1 with TRBJ2-7, with TRBD2 identical over 8 bases. The CDR3 has 16 residues. After removal of 0 bases from V and 0 bases from J, the junction contained 4 bases not matched to a gene. Germline V gives CDR1 MGHRA, CDR2 YSYEKL.

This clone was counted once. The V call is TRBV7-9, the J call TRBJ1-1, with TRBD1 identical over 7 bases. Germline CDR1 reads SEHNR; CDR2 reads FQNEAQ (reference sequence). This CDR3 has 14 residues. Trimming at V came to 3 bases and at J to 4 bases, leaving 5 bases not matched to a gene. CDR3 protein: CASSFSQGSTEAFF. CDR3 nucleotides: TGTGCCAGCAGCTTTTCACAGGGGAGCACTGAAGCTTTCTTT.

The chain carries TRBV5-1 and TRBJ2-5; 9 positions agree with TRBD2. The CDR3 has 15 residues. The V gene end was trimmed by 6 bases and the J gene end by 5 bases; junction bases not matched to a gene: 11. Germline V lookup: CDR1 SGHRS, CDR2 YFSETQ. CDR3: CASIEGAGGRETQYF. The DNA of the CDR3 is TGCGCCAGCATCGAGGGAGCGGGGGGTAGGGAGACCCAGTACTTC. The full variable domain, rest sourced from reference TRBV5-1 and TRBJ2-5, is KAGVTQTPRYLIKTRGQQVTLSCSPISGHRSVSWYQQTPGQGLQFLFEYFSETQRNKGNFPGRFSGRQFSNSRSEMNVSTLELGDSALYLCASIEGAGGRETQYFGPGTRLLVL.

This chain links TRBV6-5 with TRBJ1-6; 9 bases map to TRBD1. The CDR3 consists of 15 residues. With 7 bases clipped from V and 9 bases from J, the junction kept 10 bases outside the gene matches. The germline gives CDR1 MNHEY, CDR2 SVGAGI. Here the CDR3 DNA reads TGTGCCAGCAAAGGACAGGGGAAATTGGGTTCACCCCTCCACTTT. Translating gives CASKGQGKLGSPLHF.

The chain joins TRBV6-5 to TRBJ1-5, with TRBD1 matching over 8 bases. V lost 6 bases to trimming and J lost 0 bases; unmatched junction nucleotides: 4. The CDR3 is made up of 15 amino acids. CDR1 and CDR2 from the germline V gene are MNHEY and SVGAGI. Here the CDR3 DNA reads TGTGCCAGCAGCGAGGACAGGGCTAGCAATCAGCCCCAGCATTTT. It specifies CASSEDRASNQPQHF.

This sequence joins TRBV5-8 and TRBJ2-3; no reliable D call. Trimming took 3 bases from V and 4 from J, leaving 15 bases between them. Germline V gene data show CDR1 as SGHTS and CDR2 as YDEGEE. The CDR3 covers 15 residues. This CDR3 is CASSSGAVRADTQYF. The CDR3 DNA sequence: TGTGCCAGCAGCTCCGGAGCTGTTCGGGCAGATACGCAGTATTTT.

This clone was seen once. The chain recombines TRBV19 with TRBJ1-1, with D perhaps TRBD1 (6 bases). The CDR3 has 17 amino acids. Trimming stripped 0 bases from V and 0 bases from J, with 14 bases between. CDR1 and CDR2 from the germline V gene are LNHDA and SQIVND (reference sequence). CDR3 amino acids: CASSIDHPTGLNTEAFF. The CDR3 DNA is TGTGCCAGTAGTATAGATCATCCCACAGGGCTGAACACTGAAGCTTTCTTT.

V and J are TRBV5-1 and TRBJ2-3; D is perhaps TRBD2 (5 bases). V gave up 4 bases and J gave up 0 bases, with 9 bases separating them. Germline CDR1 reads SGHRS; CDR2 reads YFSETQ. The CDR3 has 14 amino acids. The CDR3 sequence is CASSAGESTDTQYF. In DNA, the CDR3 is TGCGCCAGCAGCGCGGGTGAGAGCACAGATACGCAGTATTTT.

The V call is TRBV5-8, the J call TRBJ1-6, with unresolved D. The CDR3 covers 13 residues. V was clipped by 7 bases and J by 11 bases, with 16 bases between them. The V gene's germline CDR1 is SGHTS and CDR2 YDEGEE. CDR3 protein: CASAAGIFAPLHF. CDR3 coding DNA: TGTGCCAGCGCCGCGGGGATTTTTGCACCCCTCCACTTT.

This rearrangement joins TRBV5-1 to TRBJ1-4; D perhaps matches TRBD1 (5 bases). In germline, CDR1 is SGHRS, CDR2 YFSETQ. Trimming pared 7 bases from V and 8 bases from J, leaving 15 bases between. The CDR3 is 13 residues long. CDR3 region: CASANPQAEKLFF. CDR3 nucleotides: TGCGCCAGCGCGAACCCACAGGCGGAAAAACTGTTTTTT.

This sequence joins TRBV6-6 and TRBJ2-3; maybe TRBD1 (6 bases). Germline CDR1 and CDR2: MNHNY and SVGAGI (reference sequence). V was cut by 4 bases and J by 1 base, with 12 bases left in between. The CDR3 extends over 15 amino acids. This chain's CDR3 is CASSSRDKGTDTQYF. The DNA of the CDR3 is TGTGCCAGCAGTTCCCGGGACAAGGGCACAGATACGCAGTATTTT.